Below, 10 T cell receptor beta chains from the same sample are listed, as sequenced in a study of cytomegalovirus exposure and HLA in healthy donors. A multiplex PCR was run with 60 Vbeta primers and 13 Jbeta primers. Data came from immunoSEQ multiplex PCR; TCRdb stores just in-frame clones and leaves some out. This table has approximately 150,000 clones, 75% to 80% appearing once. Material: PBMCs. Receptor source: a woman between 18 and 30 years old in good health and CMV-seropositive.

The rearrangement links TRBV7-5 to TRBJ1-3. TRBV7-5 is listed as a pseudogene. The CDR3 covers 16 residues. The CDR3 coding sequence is TGTGCCAGAAGCTTAGCCGGTACGGTCCCTGGAAACACCATATATTTT. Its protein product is CARSLAGTVPGNTIYF.

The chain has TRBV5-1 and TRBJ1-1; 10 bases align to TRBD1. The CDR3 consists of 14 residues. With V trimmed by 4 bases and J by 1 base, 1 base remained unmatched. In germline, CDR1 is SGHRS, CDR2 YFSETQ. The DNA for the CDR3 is TGCGCCAGCAGCAGACAGGGGGCGAACACTGAAGCTTTCTTT. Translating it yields CASSRQGANTEAFF.

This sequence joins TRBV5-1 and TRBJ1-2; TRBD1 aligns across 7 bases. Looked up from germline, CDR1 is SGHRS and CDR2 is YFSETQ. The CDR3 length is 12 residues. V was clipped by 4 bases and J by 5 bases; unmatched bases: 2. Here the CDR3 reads CASSPTGYGYTF. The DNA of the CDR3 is TGCGCCAGCAGCCCGACAGGGTATGGCTACACCTTC.

CDR3 residues: CASSGGRGRGATDTQYF. CDR3 sequence (DNA): TGTGCCAGCAGTGGGGGCCGCGGGAGGGGCGCGACAGATACGCAGTATTTT. This chain uses TRBV6-1 with TRBJ2-3, with TRBD2 identical over 9 bases. The germline gives CDR1 MNHNS, CDR2 SASEGT. The length of the CDR3 is 17 residues. J lost 3 bases, V lost 4 bases, and 11 bases had no gene match.

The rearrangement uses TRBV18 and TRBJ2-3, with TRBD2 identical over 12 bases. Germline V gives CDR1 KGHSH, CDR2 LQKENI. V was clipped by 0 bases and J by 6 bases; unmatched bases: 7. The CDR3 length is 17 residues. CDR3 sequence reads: CASSPPRLAGVLDTQYF. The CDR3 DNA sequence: TGTGCCAGCTCACCACCCCGACTAGCGGGGGTTCTGGATACGCAGTATTTT.

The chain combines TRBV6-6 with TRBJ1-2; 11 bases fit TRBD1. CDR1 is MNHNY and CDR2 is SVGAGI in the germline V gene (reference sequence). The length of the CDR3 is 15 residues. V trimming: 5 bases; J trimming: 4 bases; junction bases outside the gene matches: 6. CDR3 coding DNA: TGTGCCAGCAGTCCAGGACAGGGGGCCCCCTATGGCTACACCTTC. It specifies CASSPGQGAPYGYTF.

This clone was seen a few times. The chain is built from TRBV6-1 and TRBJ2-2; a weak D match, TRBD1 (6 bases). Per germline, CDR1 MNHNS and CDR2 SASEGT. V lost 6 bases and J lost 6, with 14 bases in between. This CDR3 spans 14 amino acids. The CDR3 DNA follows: TGTGCCAGCAGACCCCAGGGGTGGGCCGGGGAGCTGTTTTTT. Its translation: CASRPQGWAGELFF.

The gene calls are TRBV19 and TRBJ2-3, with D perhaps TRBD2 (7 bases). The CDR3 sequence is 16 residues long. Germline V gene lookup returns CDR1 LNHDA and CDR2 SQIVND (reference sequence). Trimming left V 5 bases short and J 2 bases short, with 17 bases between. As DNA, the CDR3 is TGTGCCAGTAGTCCGGGGGGCCGGAGCTACACAGATACGCAGTATTTT. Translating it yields CASSPGGRSYTDTQYF.

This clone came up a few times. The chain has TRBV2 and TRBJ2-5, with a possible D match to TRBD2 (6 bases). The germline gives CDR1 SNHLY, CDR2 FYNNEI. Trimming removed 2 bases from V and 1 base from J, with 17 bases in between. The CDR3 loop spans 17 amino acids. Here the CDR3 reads CASSEMGSGGSQETQYF. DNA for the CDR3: TGTGCCAGCAGTGAAATGGGTAGCGGAGGCTCCCAAGAGACCCAGTACTTC.

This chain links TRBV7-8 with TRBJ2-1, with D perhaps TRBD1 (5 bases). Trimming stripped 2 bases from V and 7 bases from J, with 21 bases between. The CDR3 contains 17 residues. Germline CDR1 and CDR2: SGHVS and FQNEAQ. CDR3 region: CASSLRGSMGRGNEQFF. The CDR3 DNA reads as TGTGCCAGCAGCTTAAGGGGCAGCATGGGTAGGGGAAATGAGCAGTTCTTC. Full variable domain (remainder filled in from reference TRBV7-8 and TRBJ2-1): GAGVSQSPRYKVAKRGQDVALRCDPISGHVSLFWYQQALGQGPEFLTYFQNEAQLDKSGLPSDRFFAERPEGSVSTLKIQRTQQEDSAVYLCASSLRGSMGRGNEQFFGPGTRLTVL.